The present T cell receptor (beta chain) was sequenced within a study of blood T cells in healthy people across ages. This clonotype was detected only a few times. A sample-barcoded 5' primer and a J-beta primer mix were used in a second PCR of roughly 6 to 11 cycles. TCRdb analysed the 5' RACE reads with MiXCR anew, one entry per CDR3 protein. The table has more than 800,000 distinct CDR3 sequences, more than 25% seen once. Looked up from germline, CDR1 is MNHEY and CDR2 is SMNVEV (reference sequence). After removal of 2 bases from V and 5 bases from J, the junction contained 8 bases not matched to a gene. The CDR3 is made up of 16 amino acids.

The source material was blood. The chain combines TRBV27 with TRBJ2-3, with TRBD2 identical over 9 bases. The origin of this receptor is a woman aged 80 or over in good health. Here the CDR3 DNA reads TGTGCCAGCAGTTTAAGGGGCGGGGGGGCCGGAGATACGCAGTATTTT. Its translation: CASSLRGGGAGDTQYF.